These 25 T cell receptor beta chains originate from one sample sequenced in a study of blood T cell repertoires in COVID-19 (dated by TCRdb to about 2020). Libraries were constructed by the immunoSEQ multiplex PCR assay. What TCRdb holds here is the immuneACCESS table cut down to in-frame rearrangements. Part of the clones is not present; checked against another copy, under half of the missing clones reflect an unresolved V gene, and the others are unexplained. The sample table records approximately 200,000 clones; roughly nine tenths of these occur just once. The ten largest clonotypes hold roughly 2.2% of the sample. Material: peripheral blood. The origin of the receptors is a woman aged 45-59 years with acute or convalescent COVID-19.

This sequence joins TRBV10-3 and TRBJ2-5, with a weak D call TRBD1 (6 bases). Germline assignment: CDR1 ENHRY and CDR2 SYGVKD. This CDR3 comprises 14 residues. V lost 0 bases and J 5 bases, leaving 10 bases between the germline ends. The CDR3 coding sequence is TGTGCCATCAGTGAGTCCAGGGGCGGGGAGACCCAGTACTTC. As protein: CAISESRGGETQYF.

The chain is built from TRBV19 and TRBJ1-4; TRBD1 might be the D (5 bases). This CDR3 is 14 amino acids long. Germline V gene sequence: CDR1 LNHDA, CDR2 SQIVND (reference sequence). V lost 5 bases, J lost 5 bases, and 12 bases lay in between. This CDR3 is CASSPLSGNEKLFF. Written as DNA, the CDR3 is TGTGCCAGTAGTCCTCTATCAGGGAATGAAAAACTGTTTTTT.

This clone was detected only once. This chain joins TRBV30 and TRBJ1-2; possibly TRBD1 for D (6 bases). V was shortened by 8 bases and J by 7 bases, with 20 bases between the two germline ends. Germline V gene data show CDR1 as GTSNPN and CDR2 as SVGIG (reference sequence). This CDR3 is 13 amino acids long. The CDR3 nucleotides read TGTGCCGCCTCCCCCGGGGAGGGGGTTGGCTACACCTTC. Translation gives CAASPGEGVGYTF. The full variable domain, rest sourced from reference TRBV30 and TRBJ1-2, is SQTIHQWPATLVQPVGSPLSLECTVEGTSNPNLYWYRQAAGRGLQLLFYSVGIGQISSEVPQNLSASRPQDRQFILSSKKLLLSDSGFYLCAASPGEGVGYTFGSGTRLTVV.

In nucleotides, the CDR3 is TGTGCCAGCAGTGATGGACAGGGGGGTATCGATGAGCAGTTCTTC. It yields the protein CASSDGQGGIDEQFF. The chain employs TRBV6-1 and TRBJ2-1; TRBD1 matches 10 bases. Germline CDR1 and CDR2: MNHNS and SASEGT. The CDR3 totals 15 residues. Losses at the gene ends were 3 bases for V and 8 bases for J; bases not matched to a gene: 7.

This CDR3 is CAWDPQRGWPGANVLTF. CDR3 in DNA: TGTGCCTGGGACCCTCAGCGGGGATGGCCCGGGGCCAACGTCCTGACTTTC. The V and J genes are TRBV30 and TRBJ2-6; 7 bases are shared with TRBD2. Germline-derived CDR1 and CDR2 are GTSNPN and SVGIG (reference sequence). The length of the CDR3 is 17 residues. V lost 5 bases to trimming and J lost 4 bases; unmatched junction nucleotides: 14.

The chain uses TRBV28 and TRBJ1-6; TRBD1 agrees at 7 bases. The CDR3 totals 14 residues. V lost 8 bases, J lost 8 bases, and 9 bases stayed unmatched. Germline V gene sequence: CDR1 MDHEN, CDR2 SYDVKM. Here the CDR3 reads CASGTDPLYSPLHF. CDR3 DNA sequence: TGTGCCAGCGGGACAGATCCCCTATATTCACCCCTCCACTTT.

The chain is built from TRBV27 and TRBJ1-5; D is unclear. Germline CDR1 is MNHEY and CDR2 is SMNVEV (reference sequence). The CDR3 is 12 residues long. V dropped 6 bases and J dropped 7 bases, with 10 bases sitting between them. CDR3 coding DNA: TGTGCCAGCAGCCCGGGATTACAGCCCCAGCATTTT. Protein sequence: CASSPGLQPQHF.

The rearrangement links TRBV9 to TRBJ1-2; 7 bases line up with TRBD1. Per the germline V gene, CDR1 is SGDLS and CDR2 is YYNGEE. Losses at the gene ends were 1 base for V and 8 bases for J; bases not matched to a gene: 5. CDR3 length equals 13 residues. The CDR3 DNA reads TGTGCCAGCAGCGTATATACAGGGGTAGGCTACACCTTC. This translates into CASSVYTGVGYTF.

The chain employs TRBV27 and TRBJ2-7; 7 bases match TRBD2. The V gene's germline CDR1 is MNHEY and CDR2 SMNVEV (reference sequence). The CDR3 covers 13 residues. V lost 3 bases, J lost 6 bases, and 5 bases stayed unmatched. The CDR3 spells CASSFSGLSEQYF. CDR3 sequence (DNA): TGTGCCAGCAGTTTCTCGGGACTATCCGAGCAGTACTTC.

This clone was detected only once. The V call is TRBV5-6, the J call TRBJ1-1, with a weak D call TRBD1 (6 bases). The germline CDR1 and CDR2 sequences are SGHDT and YYEEEE. This CDR3 is built from 14 residues. With 1 base removed from V and 5 bases from J, the gap between germline ends came to 12 bases. The DNA for the CDR3 is TGTGCCAGCAGCTTGAACAGGGTTGGTACTGAAGCTTTCTTT. It yields the protein CASSLNRVGTEAFF.

The J gene is TRBJ2-1, the V gene TRBV5-1; 8 bases are shared with TRBD2. V lost 5 bases and J lost 4; bases outside the gene matches: 8. The CDR3 consists of 15 residues. Germline CDR1 SGHRS, CDR2 YFSETQ. The CDR3 region is CASSREGAGYNEQFF. In DNA form, the CDR3 reads TGCGCCAGCAGTCGGGAGGGCGCTGGGTACAATGAGCAGTTCTTC.

The chain has TRBV6-2 or TRBV6-3 and TRBJ2-2, with D hard to call. The germline gives CDR1 MNHEY, CDR2 SVGEGT. The CDR3 spans 12 residues. V was clipped by 2 bases and J by 10 bases, with 8 bases between them. The DNA for the CDR3 is TGTGCCAGCAGTTACATGGGCCTGGAGCTGTTTTTT. As protein: CASSYMGLELFF.

The chain joins TRBV24-1 to TRBJ1-2, with TRBD1 identical over 7 bases. Germline lookup yields CDR1 KGHDR and CDR2 SFDVKD. The J segment lost 9 bases and the V segment lost 3 bases, leaving 9 bases of the junction unmatched. The CDR3 contains 14 residues. The CDR3 loop is CATSDEGQWSSYTF. CDR3 coding DNA: TGTGCCACCAGTGATGAGGGACAGTGGTCTAGCTACACCTTC.

This chain connects TRBV5-1 to TRBJ1-1; D uncertain. The CDR3 covers 12 residues. The germline V gene encodes CDR1 SGHRS and CDR2 YFSETQ. Trimming pared 0 bases from V and 4 bases from J, leaving 4 bases between. CDR3 nucleotides: TGCGCCAGCAGCTTGGCCAGCACTGAAGCTTTCTTT. Its protein product is CASSLASTEAFF.

The rearrangement joins TRBV9 to TRBJ2-1; TRBD2 might be the D (6 bases). The germline CDR1 and CDR2 sequences are SGDLS and YYNGEE. The V end was cut by 3 bases, the J end by 6 bases, with 19 bases between. The CDR3 runs to 16 residues. The CDR3 DNA reads as TGTGCCAGCAGCGCCGGACTAACCCTTAGGCCCAATGAGCAGTTCTTC. This encodes CASSAGLTLRPNEQFF.

As regards this clone: At the DNA level, this CDR3 is encoded by other sequences in the same sample as well. The chain combines TRBV11-2 with TRBJ2-5; D is uncertain. The CDR3 runs to 13 residues. Trimming took off 1 base at V and 2 bases at J, with 5 bases between the two ends. Germline V gene data show CDR1 as SGHAT and CDR2 as FQNNGV. The chain's CDR3 is CASSLGLQETQYF. The CDR3 DNA reads TGTGCCAGCAGCTTAGGACTGCAAGAGACCCAGTACTTC. Using reference TRBV11-2 and TRBJ2-5 for the parts outside the CDR3, the full variable domain is EAGVAQSPRYKIIEKRQSVAFWCNPISGHATLYWYQQILGQGPKLLIQFQNNGVVDDSQLPKDRFSAERLKGVDSTLKIQPAKLEDSAVYLCASSLGLQETQYFGPGTRLLVL.

The chain joins TRBV18 to TRBJ1-4, with 8 bases fitting TRBD1. The trim removed 4 bases at V and 4 bases at J, leaving 5 bases unmatched. The germline gives CDR1 KGHSH, CDR2 LQKENI. The CDR3 length is 15 residues. In DNA, the CDR3 is TGTGCCAGCTCACTCGGGACAGGCGGTAATGAAAAACTGTTTTTT. Protein: CASSLGTGGNEKLFF.

The genes are TRBV6-5 and TRBJ1-1; possibly TRBD1 for D (6 bases). Trimming removed 6 bases from V and 3 bases from J, with 14 bases in between. This CDR3 has 14 amino acids. Per the germline V gene, CDR1 is MNHEY and CDR2 is SVGAGI. CDR3: CASRRDIWDTEAFF. The CDR3 DNA follows: TGTGCCAGCAGACGGGACATCTGGGACACTGAAGCTTTCTTT.

J is TRBJ1-3 and V is TRBV5-1, with D maybe TRBD1 (6 bases). Deletions cut 3 bases from V and 0 bases from J, with 10 bases between. Germline lookup yields CDR1 SGHRS and CDR2 YFSETQ. The CDR3 runs to 15 residues. The CDR3 protein is CASSSGVSSGNTIYF. CDR3 coding DNA: TGCGCCAGCAGCTCAGGGGTTTCCTCTGGAAACACCATATATTTT.

In its sample, this clone was seen once. This chain connects TRBV27 to TRBJ2-7; TRBD1 agrees at 8 bases. The CDR3 runs to 16 residues. The V gene end was trimmed by 8 bases and the J gene end by 0 bases; junction bases not matched to a gene: 12. Germline CDR1 is MNHEY and CDR2 is SMNVEV (reference sequence). The CDR3 is CASALAGTGGSYEQYF. The CDR3 DNA sequence: TGTGCCAGCGCCTTGGCAGGGACAGGAGGCTCCTACGAGCAGTACTTC.

This clone was counted a single time. The chain couples TRBV20-1 to TRBJ1-1; perhaps TRBD1 as D (5 bases). Germline CDR1 is DFQATT and CDR2 is SNEGSKA (reference sequence). V gave up 4 bases and J gave up 4 bases, with 16 bases separating them. CDR3 length: 14 residues. CDR3 DNA sequence: TGCAGTGCTATTGATCAGGGAAAGTTCACTGAAGCTTTCTTT. It encodes CSAIDQGKFTEAFF.

The chain combines TRBV5-1 with TRBJ1-1; tentatively, D is TRBD1 (5 bases). CDR1 is SGHRS, CDR2 YFSETQ, per germline. CDR3 length: 14 amino acids. V lost 0 bases and J 1 base, leaving 7 bases between the germline ends. The CDR3: CASSLVTGNTEAFF. CDR3 in DNA: TGCGCCAGCAGCTTGGTAACAGGGAACACTGAAGCTTTCTTT.

The rearrangement links TRBV3-1 (or the pseudogene TRBV3-2) to TRBJ1-1; tentatively, D is TRBD1 (6 bases). Germline values: CDR1 LGHDT, CDR2 YNNKEL (reference sequence). The CDR3 runs 15 residues. Trimming stripped 8 bases from V and 0 bases from J, with 16 bases between. The CDR3 bases are TGTGCCAGCCGGGGGGGACAAGTATTGAACACTGAAGCTTTCTTT. This codes for CASRGGQVLNTEAFF.

The V and J genes are TRBV21-1 and TRBJ2-1; the tabulated D call, TRBD2, remains unverified against the DNA. TRBV21-1 is an annotated pseudogene. This CDR3 has 15 residues. The CDR3 DNA reads as TGTGCCAGCAGCAAAACTAGCGGGAGAAGGAATGAGCAGTTCTTC. Its translation is CASSKTSGRRNEQFF.

For this clone: The junction differs from germline at one of its ends, possibly a read error. V usage is TRBV20-1 and J usage is TRBJ2-5; D remains unclear. This CDR3 has 11 amino acids. Germline CDR1 and CDR2: DFQATT and SNEGSKA (reference sequence). CDR3 region: CSARDQETQYF. CDR3 in DNA: TGCAGTGCTAGAGACCAGGAGACCCAGTACTTC.